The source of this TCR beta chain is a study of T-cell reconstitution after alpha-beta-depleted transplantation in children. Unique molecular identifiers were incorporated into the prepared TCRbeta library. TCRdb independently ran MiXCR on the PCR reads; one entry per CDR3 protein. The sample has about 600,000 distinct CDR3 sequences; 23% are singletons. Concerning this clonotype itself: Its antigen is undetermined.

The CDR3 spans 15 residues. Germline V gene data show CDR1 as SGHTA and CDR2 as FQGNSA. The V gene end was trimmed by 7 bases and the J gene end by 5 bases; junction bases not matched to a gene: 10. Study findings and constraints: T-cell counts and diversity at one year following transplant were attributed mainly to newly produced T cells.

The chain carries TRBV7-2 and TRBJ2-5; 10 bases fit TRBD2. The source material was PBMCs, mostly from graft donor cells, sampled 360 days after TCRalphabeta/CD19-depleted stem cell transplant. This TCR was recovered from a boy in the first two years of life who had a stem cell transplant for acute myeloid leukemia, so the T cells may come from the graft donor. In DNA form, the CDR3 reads TGTGCCAGCACTCGCTCCCTAGCGGGGGTCGAGACCCAGTACTTC. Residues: CASTRSLAGVETQYF.